The 5 T cell receptor beta chains in this list originate from one sample, sequenced in a study of cytomegalovirus exposure and HLA in healthy donors. The PCR employed 60 Vbeta primers together with 13 Jbeta primers. Sequenced by immunoSEQ multiplex PCR; TCRdb stores in-frame clones only, minus some. The sample includes approximately 140,000 clones, about 81% of them seen just once. Sequencing was carried out using PBMCs. Source of these receptors: a woman in her thirties or forties in good health and CMV-seropositive.

This chain uses TRBV19 with TRBJ2-5, with D unclear. CDR1 and CDR2 from the germline V gene are LNHDA and SQIVND (reference sequence). The CDR3 is made up of 14 amino acids. Trimming removed 4 bases at V and 3 bases at J, with 12 bases between. CDR3 region: CASSTWSQKETQYF. The CDR3 DNA reads TGTGCCAGTAGTACTTGGTCTCAGAAAGAGACCCAGTACTTC.

The rearrangement links TRBV5-1 to TRBJ2-7; 9 bases are a match to TRBD1. CDR3 length: 14 residues. Germline V gene sequence: CDR1 SGHRS, CDR2 YFSETQ. V dropped 0 bases and J dropped 5; count of bases not matched to a gene: 3. CDR3: CASSLDRGPHEQYF. CDR3 bases: TGCGCCAGCAGCTTGGACAGGGGGCCCCACGAGCAGTACTTC.

The chain has TRBV19 and TRBJ2-1, with 7 nucleotides matching TRBD1. V was clipped by 8 bases and J by 7 bases; unmatched bases: 8. The germline gives CDR1 LNHDA, CDR2 SQIVND (reference sequence). This CDR3 is 13 amino acids long. The DNA of the CDR3 is TGTGCCAGTCGGACAGGAATTTATAATGAGCAGTTCTTC. Its protein product is CASRTGIYNEQFF. The variable domain in full, completed from reference TRBV19 and TRBJ2-1, reads DGGITQSPKYLFRKEGQNVTLSCEQNLNHDAMYWYRQDPGQGLRLIYYSQIVNDFQKGDIAEGYSVSREKKESFPLTVTSAQKNPTAFYLCASRTGIYNEQFFGPGTRLTVL.

The chain uses TRBV27 and TRBJ1-4, with 7 bases matching TRBD1. The junction had 7 bases not matched to a gene; V was cut back by 5 bases and J by 7 bases. Germline values: CDR1 MNHEY, CDR2 SMNVEV (reference sequence). This CDR3 has 14 amino acids. CDR3 DNA sequence: TGTGCCAGCAGTCGAAACAGGGGCGGTGAAAAACTGTTTTTT. Encoded protein: CASSRNRGGEKLFF.

The chain combines TRBV4-3 with TRBJ2-1; TRBD2 aligns across 12 bases. CDR3 length: 18 amino acids. V gave up 1 base and J gave up 2 bases; unmatched junction bases: 6. CDR1 LGHNA and CDR2 YSLEER come from the germline V gene. Here the CDR3 DNA reads TGCGCCAGCAGCCAAGTCGGAGCTAGCGGGAGGGCCTACAATGAGCAGTTCTTC. Translated, it gives CASSQVGASGRAYNEQFF.